Sequencing of this TCR beta chain was carried out in a study of T cell responses to AZD1222 COVID-19 vaccine. Assay used: immunoSEQ multiplex PCR; TCRdb lists only in-frame clones, some missing. This table holds some 140,000 clones, 88% found once. The V gene end was trimmed by 2 bases and the J gene end by 5 bases; junction bases not matched to a gene: 3. Germline values: CDR1 SGHRS, CDR2 YFSETQ. The CDR3 sequence is 14 residues long. This chain connects TRBV5-1 to TRBJ2-1, with TRBD2 matching over 8 bases. This clonotype originated in an adult in good health. This specimen was peripheral blood, taken on day 0 of AZD1222 vaccination. CDR3 DNA sequence: TGCGCCAGCAGCTTTAGAGCGGGGGACAATGAGCAGTTCTTC. Protein: CASSFRAGDNEQFF.